The clone carrying this T cell receptor (beta chain) occurred a few times. Germline CDR1 reads MNHEY; CDR2 reads SVGEGT. After removal of 9 bases from V and 0 bases from J, the junction contained 7 bases not matched to a gene. The CDR3 consists of 15 residues. The data were taken from a study of regulatory T cells in long-lasting Graves disease. Assembly of TCR beta libraries relied on iRepertoire HTBI primers together with Arm-PCR of CDR3 regions. TCRdb ran MiXCR on the multiplex PCR reads and lists one entry per CDR3 protein. The sample yields roughly 360,000 distinct CDR3 sequences, 10% to 15% seen once. Time point: newly diagnosed GD, antithyroid drugs for less than 3 months. RNA isolated from PBMCs was used to make the TCR library. These data were likewise used in another study, on T cells in Graves' hyperthyroidism and ophthalmopathy.

This receptor was taken from a woman aged 18-29 years with Graves disease. The gene calls are TRBV6-2 or TRBV6-3 and TRBJ1-2; 10 bases line up with TRBD1. The input for sequencing was peripheral blood mononuclear cells (PBMCs), taken at new diagnosis, from a patient treated with antithyroid drugs. This chain's CDR3 is CASGDRGIANYGYTF. CDR3 nucleotides: TGTGCCAGTGGGGACAGGGGAATAGCTAACTATGGCTACACCTTC.